Listed below are T cell receptor beta chains from one sample, sequenced in a study of response to subunit inactivated influenza vaccine. TCRdb processed the RT-PCR reads anew with MiXCR; each CDR3 protein has one entry. The sample lists hundreds of thousands of distinct CDR3 sequences; around a fifth were seen once. The material sequenced was PBMCs from blood, taken approximately 20 months after vaccination. The source of these receptors is a man aged 50-75 years who received an inactivated influenza vaccine. Each CDR3 is given with its conserved first and last residue. A D gene is named only where the DNA matches it firmly. Rows give clone size only sometimes, using once, few, many, or a class for an expanded clone.

abundance	v_gene	d_gene	j_gene	CDR3nt	CDR3aa
many	TRBV28	-	TRBJ1-2	TGTGCCAGCAGTTTATCTTTCAGCGGGGGACGGAACTATGGCTACACCTTC	CASSLSFSGGRNYGYTF
-	TRBV28	TRBD1	TRBJ2-1	TGTGCCAGCAGACAGGGGGGTTCCTACAATGAGCAGTTCTTC	CASRQGGSYNEQFF
few	TRBV25-1	TRBD2	TRBJ2-5	TGTGCCAGCAGTGGGAGACTAGCGGGATTGGAGACCCAGTACTTC	CASSGRLAGLETQYF
-	TRBV6-2/TRBV6-3	TRBD1	TRBJ2-7	TGTGCCAGCAGTTACCCGCCGGGACAGGGGTCCTACGAGCAGTACTTC	CASSYPPGQGSYEQYF
few	TRBV20-1	TRBD2	TRBJ2-1	TGCAGTGCTCCCGGGACTAGCGCAAACTCCTACAATGAGCAGTTCTTC	CSAPGTSANSYNEQFF
-	TRBV23-1	-	TRBJ1-5	TGCGCCAGCAGTCAAGAACAGGCCACGAGGGTTTATCAGCCCCAGCATTTT	CASSQEQATRVYQPQHF
few	TRBV27	-	TRBJ1-1	TGTGCCAGCACCCCTTCGGGACCCGGCACTGAAGCTTTCTTT	CASTPSGPGTEAFF
few	TRBV24-1	-	TRBJ2-5	TGTGCCACCTCGGGGTGGCCCCGGGAGACCCAGTACTTC	CATSGWPRETQYF
-	TRBV20-1	TRBD1	TRBJ1-2	TGCAGTGCTAGAGCCGGACAGGGCATTGGCTACACCTTC	CSARAGQGIGYTF
few	TRBV11-3	-	TRBJ1-1	TGTGCCAGCAGCCCGGGATCGAACACTGAAGCTTTCTTT	CASSPGSNTEAFF
-	TRBV5-4	TRBD1	TRBJ1-2	TGTGCCAGCAGCTTGGACAGGGGGAAGAACTATGGCTACACCTTC	CASSLDRGKNYGYTF